This entry lists 27 T cell receptor beta chains sequenced from one sample in a study of brain T cells in children with intractable seizures (dated by TCRdb to the early 2020s). The intended sense of this specimen's time point label: resected brain tissue, or blood drawn just prior to surgery. The method behind the library was the immunoSEQ multiplex PCR assay. TCRdb stores this immuneACCESS table with in-frame sequences only. Part of the clones is absent; in the studies checked, under half of the shortfall reflects unresolved V genes, and no reason is known for the rest. The sample has roughly 80,000 clones on record, more than 75% of them singletons. 24% of the sample goes to the ten largest clones. Sequenced material: peripheral blood, taken at surgery. The receptors derive from a girl aged 2 to 10 with Rasmussen encephalitis and intractable seizures.

The chain carries TRBV2 and TRBJ1-4; D unclear. The CDR3 runs to 18 residues. V shed 1 base and J shed 10 bases, with 25 bases lying between them. The V gene's germline CDR1 is SNHLY and CDR2 FYNNEI. CDR3 sequence reads: CASSEGRGEWPPKGKLFF. CDR3 DNA sequence: TGTGCCAGCAGTGAAGGCAGAGGCGAATGGCCCCCTAAGGGAAAACTGTTTTTT.

The CDR3 DNA reads TGTGCCAGCAGCTCCGGGGACGGGCCCCAGCATTTT. It specifies CASSSGDGPQHF. The chain employs TRBV5-6 and TRBJ1-5, with D possibly TRBD1 on 5 matching bases. The germline V gene has CDR1 SGHDT and CDR2 YYEEEE. This CDR3 has 12 residues. The V end was cut by 3 bases, the J end by 9 bases, with 10 bases between. Filled out from reference TRBV5-6 and TRBJ1-5, the complete variable domain reads DAGVTQSPTHLIKTRGQQVTLRCSPKSGHDTVSWYQQALGQGPQFIFQYYEEEERQRGNFPDRFSGHQFPNYSSELNVNALLLGDSALYLCASSSGDGPQHFGDGTRLSIL.

The CDR3 DNA reads as TGTGCCAGCAGTTTCTTCGCACAGGGCATGAACACTGAAGCTTTCTTT. This encodes CASSFFAQGMNTEAFF. The chain combines TRBV28 with TRBJ1-1; maybe TRBD1 (6 bases). V lost 3 bases and J lost 0, with 14 bases in between. This CDR3 comprises 16 residues. The germline gives CDR1 MDHEN, CDR2 SYDVKM.

The chain is built from TRBV11-3 and TRBJ2-1, with TRBD2 matching 12 bases. Trimming removed 3 bases from V and 8 bases from J; junction bases left unmatched: 14. Germline CDR1 SGHNT, CDR2 YENEEA. CDR3 size: 18 residues. The CDR3 DNA reads TGTGCCAGCAGCTTTCAAGGGTCCCTAGCGGGAGGGGCTGATGAGCAGTTCTTC. This encodes CASSFQGSLAGGADEQFF.

V usage is TRBV28 and J usage is TRBJ1-5; 10 positions match TRBD1. Unmatched junction bases numbered 4, after V lost 4 bases and J lost 1 base. CDR3 length: 16 residues. The germline V gene encodes CDR1 MDHEN and CDR2 SYDVKM. The CDR3 protein is CASSYRDRGSNQPQHF. The CDR3 DNA is TGTGCCAGCAGTTACCGGGACAGGGGAAGCAATCAGCCCCAGCATTTT.

This clone appeared a single time. This chain connects TRBV18 to TRBJ2-7; D not resolved. The ends were cut back, 3 bases at V and 2 bases at J, with 11 bases in the middle. Germline-derived CDR1 and CDR2 are KGHSH and LQKENI. The CDR3 totals 14 residues. The chain's CDR3 is CASSPGPNPYEQYF. As DNA, the CDR3 is TGTGCCAGCTCACCCGGACCGAACCCCTACGAGCAGTACTTC.

This clone occurred once. CDR3 sequence reads: CASSPSAPVADTQYF. CDR3 nucleotide sequence: TGCGCCAGCAGCCCGAGCGCGCCGGTTGCAGATACGCAGTATTTT. This rearrangement joins TRBV5-1 to TRBJ2-3; D is unresolved. CDR3 length equals 15 residues. The germline gives CDR1 SGHRS, CDR2 YFSETQ. V was clipped by 4 bases and J by 4 bases, with 16 bases between them.

The chain recombines TRBV24-1 with TRBJ2-3, with 8 bases aligning to TRBD1. The V segment lost 5 bases and the J segment 2 bases; nucleotides outside the gene matches: 5. Germline CDR1 reads KGHDR; CDR2 reads SFDVKD. The CDR3 consists of 15 residues. CDR3 in amino acids: CATSAGTGLTDTQYF. The CDR3 bases are TGTGCCACCAGTGCCGGGACAGGACTCACAGATACGCAGTATTTT.

V usage is TRBV11-2 and J usage is TRBJ1-6, with unresolved D. The V gene's germline CDR1 is SGHAT and CDR2 FQNNGV. Trimming shortened V by 0 bases and J by 11 bases, and 11 bases separated the two germline ends. This CDR3 spans 14 amino acids. As DNA, the CDR3 is TGTGCCAGCAGCTTAGATCACTGGAAGGCACCCCTCCACTTT. Protein: CASSLDHWKAPLHF.

The V gene is TRBV7-3, the J gene TRBJ2-5, with 7 bases aligning to TRBD2. V trimming: 3 bases; J trimming: 5 bases; junction bases outside the gene matches: 9. Germline lookup yields CDR1 SGHTA and CDR2 FQGTGA. The CDR3 length is 15 residues. CDR3 amino acids: CASSLSGIPKETQYF. The CDR3, as DNA: TGTGCCAGCAGCTTGAGCGGGATTCCGAAGGAGACCCAGTACTTC.

J is TRBJ1-1 and V is TRBV6-2 or TRBV6-3; TRBD1 aligns across 10 bases. V dropped 6 bases and J dropped 1; count of bases not matched to a gene: 8. This CDR3 is 16 amino acids long. The germline V gene encodes CDR1 MNHEY and CDR2 SVGEGT. This CDR3 is CASSLDRGPGNTEAFF. In DNA, the CDR3 is TGTGCCAGCAGCTTAGACAGGGGGCCAGGGAACACTGAAGCTTTCTTT.

This sequence joins TRBV2 and TRBJ2-1, with TRBD1 matching over 8 bases. This CDR3 region has 13 residues. CDR1 is SNHLY, CDR2 FYNNEI, per germline. J gave up 3 bases and V 11 bases, and 6 bases lay outside the gene matches. The CDR3 loop is CALPGQVYNEQFF. DNA for the CDR3: TGTGCCTTACCGGGACAGGTCTACAATGAGCAGTTCTTC.

The chain has TRBV7-3 and TRBJ2-7; D is uncertain. Germline V CDR1 and CDR2: SGHTA, FQGTGA. This CDR3 spans 13 amino acids. V lost 0 bases to trimming and J lost 3 bases, with 6 bases between them. The CDR3 protein is CASSLTNGYEQYF. The CDR3 nucleotides read TGTGCCAGCAGCTTAACTAACGGCTACGAGCAGTACTTC. Combining the CDR3 with reference TRBV7-3 and TRBJ2-7 gives the whole variable domain GAGVSQTPSNKVTEKGKYVELRCDPISGHTALYWYRQSLGQGPEFLIYFQGTGAADDSGLPNDRFFAVRPEGSVSTLKIQRTERGDSAVYLCASSLTNGYEQYFGPGTRLTVT.

The chain links TRBV28 to TRBJ2-2; 7 bases fit TRBD1. This CDR3 contains 14 residues. From germline, CDR1 is MDHEN and CDR2 SYDVKM. The junction had 5 bases not matched to a gene; V was cut back by 7 bases and J by 3 bases. The CDR3 region is CASIRDRHTGELFF. Here the CDR3 DNA reads TGTGCCAGCATCCGGGACAGACACACCGGGGAGCTGTTTTTT.

The chain is built from TRBV7-9 and TRBJ1-1; 7 bases match TRBD1. Germline CDR1 is SEHNR and CDR2 is FQNEAQ (reference sequence). V shed 5 bases, J shed 6 bases, and the junction held 3 bases outside the gene matches. The CDR3 totals 12 residues. The CDR3 nucleotides read TGTGCCAGCAGCAGGACAGGAGCTGAAGCTTTCTTT. It codes for CASSRTGAEAFF. Full variable domain (outside the CDR3, taken from reference TRBV7-9 and TRBJ1-1): DTGVSQNPRHKITKRGQNVTFRCDPISEHNRLYWYRQTLGQGPEFLTYFQNEAQLEKSRLLSDRFSAERPKGSFSTLEIQRTEQGDSAMYLCASSRTGAEAFFGQGTRLTVV.

The V call is TRBV28, the J call TRBJ1-1; weak D call: TRBD1 (5 bases). The germline V gene encodes CDR1 MDHEN and CDR2 SYDVKM. V was pared by 3 bases and J by 11 bases, with 13 bases between. CDR3 length equals 12 residues. The CDR3 nucleotides are TGTGCCAGCAGTTTTGCGGGGGTGGCGGCTTTCTTT. Protein sequence: CASSFAGVAAFF.

This rearrangement joins TRBV5-4 to TRBJ2-7, with TRBD1 matching over 7 bases. Germline-derived CDR1 and CDR2 are SGHNT and YYREEE (reference sequence). This CDR3 spans 14 amino acids. V lost 0 bases, J lost 6 bases, and 6 bases stayed unmatched. CDR3 nucleotides: TGTGCCAGCAGCTTGGGTACAGGGGATAGCGAGCAGTACTTC. Protein product: CASSLGTGDSEQYF. Combining the CDR3 with reference TRBV5-4 and TRBJ2-7 gives the whole variable domain ETGVTQSPTHLIKTRGQQVTLRCSSQSGHNTVSWYQQALGQGPQFIFQYYREEENGRGNFPPRFSGLQFPNYSSELNVNALELDDSALYLCASSLGTGDSEQYFGPGTRLTVT.

This chain joins TRBV9 and TRBJ1-2; D uncertain. Trimming removed 0 bases from V and 0 bases from J, with 12 bases in between. CDR1 is SGDLS and CDR2 is YYNGEE in the germline V gene. CDR3 length equals 16 residues. The CDR3 protein is CASSVGSGKANYGYTF. The CDR3 DNA reads as TGTGCCAGCAGCGTAGGATCAGGCAAAGCTAACTATGGCTACACCTTC.

This clone was observed once. The V and J genes are TRBV5-4 and TRBJ1-1; TRBD1 might be the D (6 bases). CDR1 and CDR2 from the germline V gene are SGHNT and YYREEE (reference sequence). The V gene lost 4 bases and the J gene lost 4 bases, with 17 bases spanning the gap. The CDR3 is 15 amino acids. The chain's CDR3 is CASSRPVQGSTEAFF. The CDR3 DNA reads TGTGCCAGCAGCCGCCCTGTCCAGGGGTCCACTGAAGCTTTCTTT.

The chain links TRBV27 to TRBJ1-2; tentatively, D is TRBD1 (6 bases). Germline V gene lookup returns CDR1 MNHEY and CDR2 SMNVEV (reference sequence). The V and J ends lost 2 bases and 8 bases respectively, with 15 bases between them. The CDR3 runs 14 residues. The CDR3 DNA is TGTGCCAGCAGTTTAAAAGGGGGGTTACGCGGCTACACCTTC. Its protein product is CASSLKGGLRGYTF.

The rearrangement uses TRBV6-4 and TRBJ2-2; 10 bases fit TRBD2. The CDR3 sequence is 15 residues long. CDR1 is MRHNA and CDR2 is SNTAGT in the germline V gene. V lost 3 bases to trimming and J lost 4 bases; unmatched junction nucleotides: 2. The CDR3 DNA reads TGTGCCAGCAGTGAAGCGGGGGGGCCCACCGGGGAGCTGTTTTTT. Amino acids: CASSEAGGPTGELFF.

This clone has just one count. The genes are TRBV7-9 and TRBJ1-1; the D is unclear. In germline, CDR1 is SEHNR, CDR2 FQNEAQ (reference sequence). The V and J ends lost 2 bases and 11 bases respectively, with 6 bases between them. There are 10 residues in the CDR3. In nucleotides, the CDR3 is TGTGCCAGCAGCTTATCCGGGGCTTTCTTT. Translation gives CASSLSGAFF.

A single count supports this clone. The gene calls are TRBV18 and TRBJ2-7; the D gene is possibly TRBD2 (6 bases). CDR3 length equals 14 residues. Germline assignment: CDR1 KGHSH and CDR2 LQKENI. Trimming left V 3 bases short and J 7 bases short, with 16 bases between. The CDR3 reads CASSPRGGAGEQYF. The CDR3 nucleotides are TGTGCCAGCTCACCCCGTGGAGGGGCAGGAGAGCAGTACTTC.

This sequence joins TRBV21-1 and TRBJ1-6. TRBV21-1 represents a pseudogene. CDR3 length equals 19 residues. The CDR3 reads CASPSHEGRDNSPLQSLHF. The CDR3 DNA is TGTGCCAGCCCATCCCACGAAGGAAGGGATAATTCACCCCTCCAATCCCTCCACTTT.

The CDR3 here is CASSYLQGLNTEAFF. The CDR3 DNA reads TGCGCCAGCAGCTACCTACAGGGGTTGAACACTGAAGCTTTCTTT. This rearrangement joins TRBV5-1 to TRBJ1-1, with 7 bases aligning to TRBD1. CDR1 SGHRS and CDR2 YFSETQ come from the germline V gene. This CDR3 comprises 15 residues. V lost 3 bases, J lost 0 bases, and 5 bases stayed unmatched. The whole variable domain, filled in from reference TRBV5-1 and TRBJ1-1, reads KAGVTQTPRYLIKTRGQQVTLSCSPISGHRSVSWYQQTPGQGLQFLFEYFSETQRNKGNFPGRFSGRQFSNSRSEMNVSTLELGDSALYLCASSYLQGLNTEAFFGQGTRLTVV.

The gene calls are TRBV4-1 and TRBJ2-1; 12 bases fit TRBD2. This CDR3 has 16 amino acids. Germline CDR1 and CDR2: MGHRA and YSYEKL. The trim removed 4 bases at V and 5 bases at J, leaving 6 bases unmatched. The CDR3 spells CASSRLRTSGDNEQFF. The CDR3 nucleotides are TGCGCCAGCAGCCGATTGAGGACTAGCGGGGACAATGAGCAGTTCTTC.

The chain employs TRBV24-1 and TRBJ2-7; D is perhaps TRBD1 (6 bases). This CDR3 has 13 amino acids. The ends were cut back, 6 bases at V and 5 bases at J, with 13 bases in the middle. Germline V gene data show CDR1 as KGHDR and CDR2 as SFDVKD. CDR3 bases: TGTGCCACCAGTAATACAGGGAGCAACGAGCAGTACTTC. Encoded protein: CATSNTGSNEQYF.